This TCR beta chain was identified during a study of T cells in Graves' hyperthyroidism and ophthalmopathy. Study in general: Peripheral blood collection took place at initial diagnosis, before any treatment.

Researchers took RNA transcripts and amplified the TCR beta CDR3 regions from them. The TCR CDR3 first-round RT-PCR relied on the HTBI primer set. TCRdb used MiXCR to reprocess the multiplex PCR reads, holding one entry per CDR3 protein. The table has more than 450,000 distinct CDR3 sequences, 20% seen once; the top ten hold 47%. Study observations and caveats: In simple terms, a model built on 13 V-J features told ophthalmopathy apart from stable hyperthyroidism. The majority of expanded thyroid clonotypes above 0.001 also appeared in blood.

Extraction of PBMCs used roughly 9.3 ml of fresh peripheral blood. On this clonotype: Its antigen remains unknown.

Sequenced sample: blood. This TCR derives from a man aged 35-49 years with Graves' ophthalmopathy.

The CDR3 here is CSAPVGGGAKREQFF. As DNA, the CDR3 is TGCAGTGCTCCCGTAGGCGGGGGGGCCAAACGAGAGCAGTTCTTC. The chain links TRBV20-1 to TRBJ2-1; 9 bases line up with TRBD2. CDR1 is DFQATT, CDR2 SNEGSKA, per germline (reference sequence). Trimming removed 5 bases from V and 10 bases from J; junction bases left unmatched: 15. This CDR3 is built from 15 residues.